This T cell receptor (beta chain) emerged from a study of cytomegalovirus exposure and HLA in healthy donors. Findings of the study overall: The only immune exposure information that was available was CMV serostatus. Researchers counted 164 TCR beta chains as cytomegalovirus-associated. An Asian-associated ancestry cluster reportedly showed fewer N-insertions than the roughly 700-donor mean in a later analysis.

Concerning this clone: The target antigen is unknown.

Whereas donors were nominally healthy upon sampling, unrecorded immune exposures were probable. It was with 60 Vbeta and 13 Jbeta primers that the PCR ran. The assay was immunoSEQ multiplex PCR, and TCRdb's table has in-frame clones only and misses some. The data show 200,000 or so clones, approximately 88% seen once. Germline CDR1 and CDR2: SQVTM and ANQGSEA. V dropped 4 bases and J dropped 3 bases, with 4 bases sitting between them. The CDR3 is 11 residues long. The chain has TRBV29-1 and TRBJ2-1; no definite D call. This clonotype was obtained from a boy aged 5 to 17 in good health and CMV-seronegative. Sequencing was carried out using PBMCs. The CDR3 bases are TGCAGCGTTGTTTACTACAATGAGCAGTTCTTC. Amino acids: CSVVYYNEQFF.